One TCR beta chain is described in this entry. Its antigen is undetermined. The PCR was carried out with 60 Vbeta primers and 13 Jbeta primers. Assay used: immunoSEQ multiplex PCR; TCRdb lists only in-frame clones, some missing. The table lists some 150,000 clones, roughly 71% of them singletons. The data belong to a study of cytomegalovirus exposure and HLA in healthy donors. This CDR3 comprises 15 residues. Germline assignment: CDR1 MNHEY and CDR2 SMNVEV (reference sequence). Trimming shortened V by 0 bases and J by 3 bases, and 10 bases separated the two germline ends. General study points: Confirmation was obtained in vitro that a few CMV-associated chains are specific for CMV antigens.

This sequence joins TRBV27 and TRBJ2-3; D is perhaps TRBD1 (6 bases). This clonotype originated in a man aged 25-45 years in good health and CMV-seronegative. What was sequenced was PBMCs. CDR3 residues: CASSLSSQGTDTQYF. CDR3 DNA sequence: TGTGCCAGCAGTTTATCGTCTCAGGGGACAGATACGCAGTATTTT.